Each of the 15 T cell receptor beta chains below was sequenced from the same sample in a study of blood T cell repertoires in COVID-19. Measured with immunoSEQ multiplex PCR; TCRdb has only the in-frame clones, and not every one. The data hold more than 110,000 clones, with about 80% observed a single time. Source material: peripheral blood. The source is a human donor in a cohort sampled during active COVID-19.

The chain combines TRBV11-2 with TRBJ2-1; TRBD1 aligns across 8 bases. Germline loops: CDR1 SGHAT, CDR2 FQNNGV. CDR3 length equals 14 residues. V lost 5 bases, J lost 8 bases, and 8 bases stayed unmatched. The CDR3 protein is CASSLSRQGHEQFF. For the CDR3, the DNA is TGTGCCAGCAGCCTAAGCCGACAGGGGCATGAGCAGTTCTTC.

The V call is TRBV19, the J call TRBJ2-3, with D possibly TRBD1 on 5 matching bases. V lost 5 bases, J lost 2 bases, and 11 bases lay in between. The CDR3 runs 14 residues. CDR1 and CDR2 (germline): LNHDA, SQIVND (reference sequence). The CDR3 nucleotides are TGTGCCAGTAGTCTCCAGGGTACCACAGATACGCAGTATTTT. This encodes CASSLQGTTDTQYF. Supplemented by reference TRBV19 and TRBJ2-3, the full variable domain reads DGGITQSPKYLFRKEGQNVTLSCEQNLNHDAMYWYRQDPGQGLRLIYYSQIVNDFQKGDIAEGYSVSREKKESFPLTVTSAQKNPTAFYLCASSLQGTTDTQYFGPGTRLTVL.

The CDR3 bases are TGTGCCAGCAGTGAAGATCCCAGGGCGGATACGCAGTATTTT. Residues: CASSEDPRADTQYF. The rearrangement joins TRBV6-1 to TRBJ2-3; weak D call: TRBD1 (5 bases). V lost 1 base and J lost 6, with 11 bases in between. CDR1 and CDR2 (germline): MNHNS, SASEGT. The CDR3 loop spans 14 amino acids.

The genes are TRBV5-4 and TRBJ2-1; 8 nucleotides align to TRBD2. Germline CDR1 and CDR2: SGHNT and YYREEE (reference sequence). Trimming took 3 bases from V and 7 from J; bases not matched to a gene: 12. There are 16 residues in the CDR3. The CDR3 DNA sequence: TGTGCCAGCAGCTCGGGGGCGGGGGGCCAGAGGAATGAGCAGTTCTTC. Its translation: CASSSGAGGQRNEQFF.

The chain employs TRBV6-1 and TRBJ1-1, with D hard to call. Germline V lookup: CDR1 MNHNS, CDR2 SASEGT. There are 14 residues in the CDR3. V was pared by 3 bases and J by 2 bases, with 10 bases between. CDR3: CASSEEGTNTEAFF. DNA of the CDR3: TGTGCCAGCAGTGAGGAGGGTACAAACACTGAAGCTTTCTTT.

There are a few counts of this clone. The chain carries TRBV6-6 and TRBJ1-3, with 11 bases aligning to TRBD1. The CDR3 contains 16 residues. CDR1 MNHNY and CDR2 SVGAGI come from the germline V gene (reference sequence). V dropped 6 bases and J dropped 4; count of bases not matched to a gene: 8. The CDR3 region is CASRPGQGARGNTIYF. CDR3 nucleotide sequence: TGTGCCAGCAGGCCTGGACAGGGGGCACGGGGAAACACCATATATTTT.

In this sample, this clone turned up a few times. J is TRBJ2-3 and V is TRBV7-3; 10 positions agree with TRBD2. Trimming cost V 2 bases and J 14 bases; bases outside gene matches: 10. This CDR3 contains 14 residues. Germline CDR1 and CDR2: SGHTA and FQGTGA. The CDR3 region has the DNA TGTGCCAGCAGCTTACGGAAGAGCGGGGGGGCTTCGTATTTT. This gives the protein CASSLRKSGGASYF. Variable domain in full (rest from reference TRBV7-3 and TRBJ2-3): GAGVSQTPSNKVTEKGKYVELRCDPISGHTALYWYRQSLGQGPEFLIYFQGTGAADDSGLPNDRFFAVRPEGSVSTLKIQRTERGDSAVYLCASSLRKSGGASYFGPGTRLTVL.

Concerning this clone: At one end, the junction sequence differs from germline, possibly due to a read error. The chain combines TRBV7-7 with TRBJ2-5; D possibly corresponds to TRBD2 (6 bases). The CDR3 consists of 15 residues. Germline CDR1 reads SSHAT; CDR2 reads FNYEAQ (reference sequence). The CDR3 DNA sequence: TGTGCTAGCAGCTTAGTTGCGGGGCTTGGGGAGACCCAGTACTTC. It is translated as CASSLVAGLGETQYF.

The rearrangement joins TRBV30 to TRBJ2-3; TRBD1 agrees at 8 bases. The junction had 6 bases not matched to a gene; V was cut back by 0 bases and J by 1 base. The CDR3 has 16 residues. Germline assignment: CDR1 GTSNPN and CDR2 SVGIG (reference sequence). CDR3 loop: CAWSVETGAGTDTQYF. The CDR3 nucleotides read TGTGCCTGGAGTGTGGAGACAGGGGCGGGCACAGATACGCAGTATTTT.

This clone was seen only a few times. The chain combines TRBV14 with TRBJ1-1; unclear D gene. This CDR3 has 13 amino acids. Germline CDR1 is SGHDN and CDR2 is FVKESK. Trimming took 0 bases from V and 3 from J, leaving 5 bases between them. The CDR3 is CASSQDRDTEAFF. The CDR3 coding sequence is TGTGCCAGCAGCCAAGATCGGGACACTGAAGCTTTCTTT.

The chain combines TRBV15 with TRBJ2-1, with D possibly matching TRBD2 (5 bases). CDR1 LNHNV and CDR2 YYDKDF come from the germline V gene (reference sequence). The CDR3 contains 19 residues. The V end was cut by 0 bases, the J end by 5 bases, with 23 bases between. In DNA form, the CDR3 reads TGTGCCACCAGCAGAGATGTTCCGGGGTCCTACTCCCTGGACAATGAGCAGTTCTTC. It is translated as CATSRDVPGSYSLDNEQFF.

CDR3 coding DNA: TGTGCCAGCAGTTGGGCAGGGGGTGTAAATGGCTACACCTTC. Its protein is CASSWAGGVNGYTF. This sequence joins TRBV27 and TRBJ1-2; 7 bases agree with TRBD1. Losses at the gene ends were 4 bases for V and 6 bases for J; bases not matched to a gene: 8. The CDR3 sequence is 14 residues long. The germline gives CDR1 MNHEY, CDR2 SMNVEV (reference sequence).

The V gene is TRBV24-1, the J gene TRBJ1-2, with 9 bases that match TRBD1. The CDR3 covers 13 residues. V lost 5 bases to trimming and J lost 8 bases; unmatched junction nucleotides: 5. The germline CDR1 and CDR2 sequences are KGHDR and SFDVKD. This CDR3 is CATSGTGVGGYTF. CDR3 DNA sequence: TGTGCCACCAGTGGGACAGGGGTGGGAGGCTACACCTTC.

This clone was counted between two and nine times. This chain uses TRBV18 with TRBJ1-2; TRBD1 is a possible D gene (6 bases). The V gene lost 2 bases and the J gene lost 2 bases, with 12 bases spanning the gap. The CDR3 contains 15 residues. Germline V lookup: CDR1 KGHSH, CDR2 LQKENI. The CDR3 bases are TGTGCCAGCTCACCATCCTCAGGGACAAACTATGGCTACACCTTC. The encoded protein is CASSPSSGTNYGYTF. Full variable domain (outside the CDR3, taken from reference TRBV18 and TRBJ1-2): NAGVMQNPRHLVRRRGQEARLRCSPMKGHSHVYWYRQLPEEGLKFMVYLQKENIIDESGMPKERFSAEFPKEGPSILRIQQVVRGDSAAYFCASSPSSGTNYGYTFGSGTRLTVV.

The rearrangement joins TRBV9 to TRBJ2-7, with 14 bases identical to TRBD2. In germline, CDR1 is SGDLS, CDR2 YYNGEE. V lost 4 bases and J lost 5; bases outside the gene matches: 8. The length of the CDR3 is 16 residues. In DNA, the CDR3 is TGTGCCAGCAGCCTTCGGACTAGCGGGGGGTTCGACGAGCAGTACTTC. It is translated as CASSLRTSGGFDEQYF.